The entry below describes one TCR beta chain. What it recognizes is unknown. The CDR3 is 13 residues long. The germline V and J ends were trimmed by 6 bases and 4 bases, with 12 bases remaining between them. Germline V gene lookup returns CDR1 MNHEY and CDR2 SVGEGT. The treatment denotes: roughly 19 received Ad26.COV2.S at low or high dose, single or two shots; 5 received placebo; per-sample allocation not given. Repertoires come from day 63 after the first vaccine or placebo injection. Expressing Wuhan-strain SARS-CoV-2 spike, an Ad26 vector served as the vaccine. The data originate from a study of Ad26.COV2.S vaccination and SARS-CoV-2 variants. Study outcomes and limitations: Placebo recipients had lower spike-specific TCR breadth than vaccine recipients.

Sequencing was performed with immunoSEQ multiplex PCR; in TCRdb, only in-frame clones are kept and a portion is missing. The data contain about 460,000 clones, 89% of them seen just once; the ten biggest clones take up 1.5% to 2%. Specimen: peripheral blood, collected in a trial of Ad26.COV2.S vaccine versus placebo. The origin of this receptor is a person between 18 and 59 years old who received the Ad26.COV2.S COVID-19 vaccine or a placebo. The J gene is TRBJ2-5, the V gene TRBV6-2 or TRBV6-3, with D perhaps matching TRBD1 (6 bases). The CDR3 spells CASSKTGTETQYF. CDR3 bases: TGTGCCAGCAGCAAAACAGGGACAGAGACCCAGTACTTC.